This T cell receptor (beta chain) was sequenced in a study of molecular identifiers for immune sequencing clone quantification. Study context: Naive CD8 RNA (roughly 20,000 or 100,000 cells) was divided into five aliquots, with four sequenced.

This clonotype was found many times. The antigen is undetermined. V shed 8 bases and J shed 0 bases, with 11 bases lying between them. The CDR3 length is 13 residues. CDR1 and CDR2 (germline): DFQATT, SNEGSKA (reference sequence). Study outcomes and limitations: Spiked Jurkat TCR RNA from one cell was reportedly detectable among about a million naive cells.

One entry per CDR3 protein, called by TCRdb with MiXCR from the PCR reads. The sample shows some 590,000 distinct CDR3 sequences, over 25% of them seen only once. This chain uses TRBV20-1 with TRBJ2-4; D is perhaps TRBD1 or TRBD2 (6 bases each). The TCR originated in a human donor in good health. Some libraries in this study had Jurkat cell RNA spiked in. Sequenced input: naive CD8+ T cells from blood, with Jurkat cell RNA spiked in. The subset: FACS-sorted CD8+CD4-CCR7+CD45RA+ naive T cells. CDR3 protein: CSSRGAAKNIQYF. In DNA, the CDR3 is TGCAGTTCGAGGGGGGCAGCCAAAAACATTCAGTACTTC.